Presented here are 19 T cell receptor beta chains from one specimen sequenced in a study of cytomegalovirus exposure and HLA in healthy donors (dated by TCRdb to between 2016 and 2019). To prepare the library, the immunoSEQ multiplex PCR assay was applied. The multiplex PCR relied on a mix of 60 forward primers for TCR Vbeta segments and 13 reverse primers for TCR Jbeta segments. TCRdb stores this immuneACCESS table with in-frame sequences only. Part of the clones is absent; in the studies checked, under half of the shortfall reflects unresolved V genes, and no reason is known for the rest. This sample is represented by about 180,000 clones; more than 60% of them were singletons. More than 3% of the sample comes from the top ten. The sample comprised PBMCs. These receptors were collected from a woman aged 55-70 years in good health and CMV-seropositive.

This clone has a single count. This sequence joins TRBV15 and TRBJ1-3; TRBD1 matches 7 bases. The germline gives CDR1 LNHNV, CDR2 YYDKDF (reference sequence). The CDR3 is 17 residues long. The V segment lost 3 bases and the J segment 1 base; nucleotides outside the gene matches: 9. The DNA of the CDR3 is TGTGCCACCAGCAGTTTATGGGACAGCACTTCTGGAAACACCATATATTTT. Residues: CATSSLWDSTSGNTIYF.

This chain links TRBV19 with TRBJ2-3; 8 nucleotides agree with TRBD2. V shed 4 bases, J shed 8 bases, and the junction held 11 bases outside the gene matches. This CDR3 has 15 amino acids. Germline V lookup: CDR1 LNHDA, CDR2 SQIVND (reference sequence). The CDR3 nucleotides read TGTGCCAGTAGTACCAACGCCTTAAGCGGGGGTACGCAGTATTTT. This gives the protein CASSTNALSGGTQYF. The whole variable domain, remainder taken from reference TRBV19 and TRBJ2-3, is DGGITQSPKYLFRKEGQNVTLSCEQNLNHDAMYWYRQDPGQGLRLIYYSQIVNDFQKGDIAEGYSVSREKKESFPLTVTSAQKNPTAFYLCASSTNALSGGTQYFGPGTRLTVL.

This clone was counted between two and nine times. The V and J genes are TRBV27 and TRBJ1-1; D is unresolved. V was clipped by 8 bases and J by 10 bases, with 14 bases between them. This CDR3 contains 11 residues. Germline V gene lookup returns CDR1 MNHEY and CDR2 SMNVEV (reference sequence). CDR3 region: CASGREEAAFF. CDR3 in DNA: TGTGCCAGCGGCCGGGAGGAGGCAGCTTTCTTT.

The chain combines TRBV6-6 with TRBJ1-5; weak D call: TRBD1 (6 bases). Per germline, CDR1 MNHNY and CDR2 SVGAGI (reference sequence). The CDR3 length is 16 residues. V was pared by 1 base and J by 9 bases, with 19 bases between. CDR3 nucleotide sequence: TGTGCCAGCAGTTACTTGACCCAACAGGGCACGCGGCCCCAGCATTTT. Amino acids: CASSYLTQQGTRPQHF.

The J gene is TRBJ1-1, the V gene TRBV4-2, with a weak D call TRBD1 (5 bases). CDR1 LGHNA and CDR2 YNFKEQ come from the germline V gene. The ends were cut back, 0 bases at V and 0 bases at J, with 11 bases in the middle. The CDR3 is made up of 16 amino acids. The CDR3 sequence: CASSQELGGMNTEAFF. The CDR3 DNA reads as TGTGCCAGCAGCCAAGAGTTGGGGGGAATGAACACTGAAGCTTTCTTT.

This chain's CDR3 is CASSQETAGLGYF. In DNA form, the CDR3 reads TGCGCCAGCAGCCAAGAAACAGCGGGCCTCGGGTATTTT. The V gene is TRBV4-3, the J gene TRBJ2-3; tentative D call: TRBD2 (6 bases). Germline assignment: CDR1 LGHNA and CDR2 YSLEER. V was clipped by 0 bases and J by 14 bases, with 15 bases between them. This CDR3 contains 13 residues.

The chain carries TRBV23-1 and TRBJ1-5; TRBD1 aligns across 10 bases. TRBV23-1 is identified as an open reading frame with a role that is uncertain. The CDR3 sequence is 18 residues long. Trimming cost V 3 bases and J 0 bases; bases outside gene matches: 8. CDR3 protein: CASSQFQTGGGSNQPQHF. The CDR3 DNA reads TGCGCCAGCAGTCAGTTTCAGACAGGGGGCGGTAGCAATCAGCCCCAGCATTTT.

The V and J genes are TRBV29-1 and TRBJ1-4; no clear D. Germline assignment: CDR1 SQVTM and CDR2 ANQGSEA. This CDR3 spans 15 amino acids. Trimming shortened V by 4 bases and J by 3 bases, and 15 bases separated the two germline ends. The DNA for the CDR3 is TGCAGCGTTGTTGCGCTTTTGAGCTCTAATGAAAAACTGTTTTTT. Protein product: CSVVALLSSNEKLFF.

The chain is built from TRBV5-6 and TRBJ2-2; possibly TRBD2 for D (6 bases). Trimming cost V 3 bases and J 1 base, with 13 bases left between them. Germline CDR1 SGHDT, CDR2 YYEEEE. There are 16 residues in the CDR3. The CDR3 loop is CASSWEWRGNTGELFF. The CDR3 DNA follows: TGTGCCAGCAGCTGGGAGTGGCGGGGGAACACCGGGGAGCTGTTTTTT.

The chain joins TRBV10-3 to TRBJ2-1; the D is unclear. The germline V and J ends were trimmed by 7 bases and 8 bases, with 15 bases remaining between them. The CDR3 runs 13 residues. Germline V gene lookup returns CDR1 ENHRY and CDR2 SYGVKD. CDR3 nucleotide sequence: TGTGCCATCAAACGAGAGTCTTCCCATGAGCAGTTCTTC. Translating gives CAIKRESSHEQFF.

This clone appeared a single time. The CDR3 sequence is CASSPAATNEKLFF. CDR3 nucleotides: TGTGCCAGTAGTCCTGCAGCAACTAATGAAAAACTGTTTTTT. This chain uses TRBV19 with TRBJ1-4; no clear D gene. Per the germline V gene, CDR1 is LNHDA and CDR2 is SQIVND (reference sequence). Trimming left V 5 bases short and J 0 bases short, with 7 bases between. The CDR3 runs to 14 residues.

This clone was counted only a few times. The CDR3 here is CASSEGQGAGEQYF. The CDR3 DNA reads as TGCGCCAGCAGCGAAGGACAGGGGGCTGGAGAGCAGTACTTC. The chain has TRBV5-1 and TRBJ2-7; 11 positions match TRBD1. The V segment lost 4 bases and the J segment 7 bases; nucleotides outside the gene matches: 7. This CDR3 has 14 residues. Germline loops: CDR1 SGHRS, CDR2 YFSETQ.

The genes are TRBV19 and TRBJ2-2; possibly TRBD1 for D (6 bases). Germline V lookup: CDR1 LNHDA, CDR2 SQIVND (reference sequence). The germline V and J ends were trimmed by 4 bases and 6 bases, with 9 bases remaining between them. The CDR3 totals 13 residues. The CDR3 protein is CASSTRGSGELFF. The CDR3 DNA reads as TGTGCCAGTAGTACCAGGGGATCCGGGGAGCTGTTTTTT.

The chain carries TRBV9 and TRBJ2-1, with 8 positions matching TRBD1. Per germline, CDR1 SGDLS and CDR2 YYNGEE. This CDR3 is 16 amino acids long. The V segment lost 0 bases and the J segment 9 bases; nucleotides outside the gene matches: 11. CDR3 sequence: CASSVEVQGAKSEQFF. The DNA of the CDR3 is TGTGCCAGCAGCGTAGAAGTCCAGGGGGCTAAAAGTGAGCAGTTCTTC.

The rearrangement joins TRBV30 to TRBJ2-2; possible D gene TRBD1, 8 bases. V gave up 5 bases and J gave up 7 bases, with 14 bases separating them. CDR1 GTSNPN and CDR2 SVGIG come from the germline V gene (reference sequence). This CDR3 region has 13 residues. CDR3 nucleotides: TGTGCCTGGGAGACAGGGGAGGGCGGGGAGCTGTTTTTT. It yields the protein CAWETGEGGELFF.

The J gene is TRBJ2-7, the V gene TRBV7-8, with D possibly TRBD2 on 6 matching bases. V was cut by 5 bases and J by 2 bases, with 16 bases left in between. The CDR3 is 15 amino acids. Germline CDR1 is SGHVS and CDR2 is FQNEAQ. This chain's CDR3 is CASSPRRGSTYEQYF. CDR3 nucleotides: TGTGCCAGCAGCCCACGACGGGGGTCGACCTACGAGCAGTACTTC.

This chain uses TRBV19 with TRBJ2-7, with 12 bases lining up with TRBD2. The CDR3 is 16 amino acids. Germline V gene sequence: CDR1 LNHDA, CDR2 SQIVND (reference sequence). With V trimmed by 3 bases and J by 4 bases, 7 bases remained unmatched. CDR3 in amino acids: CASSIPRTSGKYEQYF. Written as DNA, the CDR3 is TGTGCCAGTAGTATTCCTCGGACTAGCGGGAAGTACGAGCAGTACTTC.

The V call is TRBV15, the J call TRBJ2-1; TRBD2 agrees at 7 bases. The CDR3 is 17 residues long. Trimming at V came to 0 bases and at J to 3 bases, leaving 8 bases not matched to a gene. Germline CDR1 reads LNHNV; CDR2 reads YYDKDF (reference sequence). The CDR3 protein is CATSRDSPGGYYNEQFF. CDR3 bases: TGTGCCACCAGCAGAGATTCTCCGGGGGGATACTACAATGAGCAGTTCTTC.

The chain employs TRBV5-1 and TRBJ1-1; TRBD1 agrees at 7 bases. This CDR3 contains 15 residues. Trimming removed 0 bases from V and 2 bases from J; junction bases left unmatched: 4. The V gene's germline CDR1 is SGHRS and CDR2 YFSETQ. The CDR3 bases are TGCGCCAGCAGCTTGGTTCAGGGGGTAAACACTGAAGCTTTCTTT. It codes for CASSLVQGVNTEAFF.